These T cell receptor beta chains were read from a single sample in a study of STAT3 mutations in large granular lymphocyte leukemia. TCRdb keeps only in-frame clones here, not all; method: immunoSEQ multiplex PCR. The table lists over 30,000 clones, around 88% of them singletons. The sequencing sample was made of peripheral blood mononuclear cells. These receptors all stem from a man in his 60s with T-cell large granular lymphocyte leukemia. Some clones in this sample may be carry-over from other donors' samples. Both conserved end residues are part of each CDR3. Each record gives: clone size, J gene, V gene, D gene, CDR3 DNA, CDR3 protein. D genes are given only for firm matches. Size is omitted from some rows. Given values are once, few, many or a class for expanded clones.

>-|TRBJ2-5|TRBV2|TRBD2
TGTGCCAGCAGTTCCCTTAGCGGGAGTGGAGGGACCCAGTACTTC
CASSSLSGSGGTQYF
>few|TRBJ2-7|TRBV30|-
TGTGCCTGGAGGGGCCGGGACCGCTCCTACGAGCAGTACTTC
CAWRGRDRSYEQYF
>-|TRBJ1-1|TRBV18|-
TGTGCCAGCTCGCCCCAGCCTGGGGCGGGGAACACTGAAGCTTTCTTT
CASSPQPGAGNTEAFF
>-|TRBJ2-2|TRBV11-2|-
TGTGCCAGCAAGATAGGTGGCACCGGGGAGCTGTTTTTT
CASKIGGTGELFF
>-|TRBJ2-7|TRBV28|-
TGTGCCAGCAGTTCGGGGCAGAAAGGGCAGTACTTC
CASSSGQKGQYF
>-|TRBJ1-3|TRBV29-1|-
TGCAGCGTTGAAGTCCAGGACGGAAACACCATATATTTT
CSVEVQDGNTIYF
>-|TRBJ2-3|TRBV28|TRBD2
TGTGCCACCGTCGGACTAGCGGGAAGCACAGATACGCAGTATTTT
CATVGLAGSTDTQYF
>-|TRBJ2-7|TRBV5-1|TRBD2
TGCGCCAGCAGCCCCCGACTAGCGGGAGCGGTTGAGCAGTACTTC
CASSPRLAGAVEQYF
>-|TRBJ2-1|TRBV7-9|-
TGTGCCAGCAGCGACGGGGGTAGGATTAGGAATGAGCAGTTCTTC
CASSDGGRIRNEQFF
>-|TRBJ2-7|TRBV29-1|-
TGCAGCGTTGGTAGGGGCTCCTACGAGCAGTACTTC
CSVGRGSYEQYF
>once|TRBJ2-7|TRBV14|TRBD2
TGTGCCAGCAGCCAACAGACTAGCGGGAGCGAGCAGTACTTC
CASSQQTSGSEQYF
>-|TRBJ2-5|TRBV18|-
TGTGCCAGCTCACCACCGGGGTCAGTCAGGGAGACCCAGTACTTC
CASSPPGSVRETQYF
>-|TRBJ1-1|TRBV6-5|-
TGTGCCAGCAGTTACTCGATGGTGCTGAACACTGAAGCTTTCTTT
CASSYSMVLNTEAFF
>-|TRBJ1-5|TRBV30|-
TGTGCCCGTAGGGGGAGGGGAACTCAGCCCCAGCATTTT
CARRGRGTQPQHF
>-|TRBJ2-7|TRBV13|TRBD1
TGTGCCAGCAGCAGAGACAGGGCTCGGTACGAGCAGTACTTC
CASSRDRARYEQYF
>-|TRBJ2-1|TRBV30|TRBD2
TGTGCCCGCGAGTGGGGGACTAGCGGACCCGGGCGGGTCAATGAGCAGTTCTTC
CAREWGTSGPGRVNEQFF
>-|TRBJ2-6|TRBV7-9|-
TGTGCCAGCAGCTTCGGGGGGGCCAACGTCCTGACTTTC
CASSFGGANVLTF
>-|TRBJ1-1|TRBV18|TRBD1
TGTGCCAGCTCACCTCCCGGGACAGGGGCTGGGTTCTTT
CASSPPGTGAGFF
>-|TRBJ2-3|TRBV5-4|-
TGTGCCAGCAGCTTAACTAGCAGCACAGATACGCAGTATTTT
CASSLTSSTDTQYF
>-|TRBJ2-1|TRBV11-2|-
TGTGCCAGCAGTCCGACGCGCGATGTCGACTACAATGAGCAGTTCTTC
CASSPTRDVDYNEQFF
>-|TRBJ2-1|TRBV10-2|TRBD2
TGCGCCAGCAGGGGCACTAGCGGGAGTGGGAACAATGAGCAGTTCTTC
CASRGTSGSGNNEQFF
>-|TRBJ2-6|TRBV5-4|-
TGTGCCAGCAGCCAAGATCGGGGAGGGGGATCTGGGGCCAACGTCCTGACTTTC
CASSQDRGGGSGANVLTF
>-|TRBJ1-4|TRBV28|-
TGTGCCAGCCAGGCGCCAGGGGATGAAAAACTGTTTTTT
CASQAPGDEKLFF
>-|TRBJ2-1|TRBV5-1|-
TGCGCCAGCAGCTATTGGGGCGGTGAGCAGTTCTTC
CASSYWGGEQFF
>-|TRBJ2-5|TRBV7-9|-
TGTGCCAGCAGCTTAGCGCCTAGCTGGGAGTGGGGGGAGACCCAGTACTTC
CASSLAPSWEWGETQYF
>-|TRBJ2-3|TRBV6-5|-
TGTGCCAGCAGTTCTCGCAGTACTAGCACAGATACGCAGTATTTT
CASSSRSTSTDTQYF
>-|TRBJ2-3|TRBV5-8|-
TGTGCCAGCAGCTTGGGTCTATCCGAGAATACGCAGTATTTT
CASSLGLSENTQYF
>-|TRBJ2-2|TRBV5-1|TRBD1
TGCGCCAGCAGCCCTATGACAGGGGTCGACACCGGGGAGCTGTTTTTT
CASSPMTGVDTGELFF
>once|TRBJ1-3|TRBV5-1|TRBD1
TGCGCCAGCAGCTCCGGGACAGGTGGAAACACCATATATTTT
CASSSGTGGNTIYF
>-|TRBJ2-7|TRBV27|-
TGTGCCAGCCAGCCGCTTCAGGGGCCCTACGAGCAGTACTTC
CASQPLQGPYEQYF
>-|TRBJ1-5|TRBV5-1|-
TGCGCCAGCAGCTTGGGGCTGGGGGATCAGCCCCAGCATTTT
CASSLGLGDQPQHF
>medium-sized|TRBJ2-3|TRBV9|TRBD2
TGTGCCAGCAGCGGGACTAGCGGATCCACAGATACGCAGTATTTT
CASSGTSGSTDTQYF
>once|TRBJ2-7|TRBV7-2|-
TGTGCCAGCAGCTTAACCTCCTACGAGCAGTACTTC
CASSLTSYEQYF
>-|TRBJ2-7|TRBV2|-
TGTGCCAGCAGCCCCTTATTGCCTGACGAACAGTACGAGCAGTACTTC
CASSPLLPDEQYEQYF
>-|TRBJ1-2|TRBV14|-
TGTGCCAGCAGCCAAGATGTCGGGGGCTTTGGCTACACCTTC
CASSQDVGGFGYTF
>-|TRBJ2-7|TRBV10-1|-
TGCGCCACCTCCAGGGGGGGCTCCTACGAGCAGTACTTC
CATSRGGSYEQYF
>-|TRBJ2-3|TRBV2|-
TGTGCCAGCAGTGCGCCGGGCCGAGATACGCAGTATTTT
CASSAPGRDTQYF
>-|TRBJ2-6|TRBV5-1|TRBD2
TGCGCCAGCAGCCCCGGGACTAGCGCGATCTCTGGGGCCAACGTCCTGACTTTC
CASSPGTSAISGANVLTF
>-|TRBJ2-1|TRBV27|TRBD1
TGTGCCAGCATTGGGCAGGGACAGGGCAACAATGAGCAGTTCTTC
CASIGQGQGNNEQFF
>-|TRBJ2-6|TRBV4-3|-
TGCGCCAGCAGCCGAGATGGGACTTCTGGGGCCAACGTCCTGACTTTC
CASSRDGTSGANVLTF
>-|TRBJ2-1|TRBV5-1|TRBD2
TGCGCCAGCACCTGGGGTCTCCTAGCGGGGCAGTACAATGAGCAGTTCTTC
CASTWGLLAGQYNEQFF
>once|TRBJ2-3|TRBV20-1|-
TGCAGTGCTCGGGAAGGGGCTACGCAGTATTTT
CSAREGATQYF
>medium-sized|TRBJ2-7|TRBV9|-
TGTGCCAGCGGCGGAGGGAGCAGGAACGAGCAGTACTTC
CASGGGSRNEQYF
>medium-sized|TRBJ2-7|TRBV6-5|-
TGTGCCAGCAAAGGTGGGGGAGCGGAGCAGTACTTC
CASKGGGAEQYF
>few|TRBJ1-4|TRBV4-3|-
TGCGCCAGCAGCCAAGGTGGGACACCTCGGGAAAAACTGTTTTTT
CASSQGGTPREKLFF
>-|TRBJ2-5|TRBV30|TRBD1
TGTGCCTGGGGACAGGGCCTACTCCAAGAGACCCAGTACTTC
CAWGQGLLQETQYF
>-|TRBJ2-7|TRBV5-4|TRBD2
TGTGCCAGCAGCTCCCCGCGGGGGGGAACTTACGAGCAGTACTTC
CASSSPRGGTYEQYF
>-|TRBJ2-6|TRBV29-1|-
TGCAGCGCCGCACTGGGGGTAGCTGGGGCCAACGTCCTGACTTTC
CSAALGVAGANVLTF
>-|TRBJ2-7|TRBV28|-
TGTGCCATCCGCCCCCGTTACAGAGACTCCTACGAGCAGTACTTC
CAIRPRYRDSYEQYF
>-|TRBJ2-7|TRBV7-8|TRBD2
TGTGCCAGCAGCTTAGCACTAGCGGGAGCATCGGGGTACGAGCAGTACTTC
CASSLALAGASGYEQYF
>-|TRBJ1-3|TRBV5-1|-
TGCGCCAGCGGGCTAGGAAGCTCTGGAAACACCATATATTTT
CASGLGSSGNTIYF
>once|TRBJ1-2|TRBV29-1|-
TGCAGCGCCCCCTCGGAGGGGAGGGGTGGCTACACCTTC
CSAPSEGRGGYTF
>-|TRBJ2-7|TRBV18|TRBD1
TGTGCCAGCTCACAGCCTGGGAAGACAGGGGGCAACGAGCAGTACTTC
CASSQPGKTGGNEQYF